Listed below are T cell receptor beta chains from one sample, sequenced in a study of cytomegalovirus exposure and HLA in healthy donors. The method was immunoSEQ multiplex PCR; TCRdb's version includes in-frame clones alone and lacks a portion of them. Recorded for this sample: tens of thousands of clones. Sequencing used PBMCs. The receptors stem from a woman between 45 and 65 years old in good health and CMV-seropositive. Each CDR3 is given without its conserved first and last residue. Fields, in order: V gene, J gene, CDR3 protein.

V gene: TRBV5-6; J gene: TRBJ2-3; CDR3 protein: ASSKRVSSTDTQY
V gene: TRBV6-1; J gene: TRBJ1-2; CDR3 protein: ASSGYGYT
V gene: TRBV11-2; J gene: TRBJ1-3; CDR3 protein: ASSTRTGQGNTIY
V gene: TRBV6-5; J gene: TRBJ1-2; CDR3 protein: ASSYSSKGASYGYT
V gene: TRBV19; J gene: TRBJ1-1; CDR3 protein: ASSPRTGGKTEAF
V gene: TRBV7-2; J gene: TRBJ1-1; CDR3 protein: ASSSWDSVTEAF
V gene: TRBV5-5; J gene: TRBJ2-1; CDR3 protein: ASRSGLAGTNEQF
V gene: TRBV28; J gene: TRBJ2-7; CDR3 protein: ASSLLGLGQRAPYEQY
V gene: TRBV30; J gene: TRBJ2-1; CDR3 protein: AWSSQYNEQF
V gene: TRBV5-1; J gene: TRBJ2-3; CDR3 protein: ASTTLGQGTDTQY
V gene: TRBV6-6; J gene: TRBJ1-5; CDR3 protein: ASSYLELRNQPQH
V gene: TRBV9; J gene: .; CDR3 protein: ASSVTSGSYEQY
V gene: TRBV5-4; J gene: TRBJ2-6; CDR3 protein: ASSGSGDSSGANVLT
V gene: TRBV6-5; J gene: TRBJ2-3; CDR3 protein: ASSYSTSGITDTQY
V gene: TRBV2; J gene: TRBJ2-7; CDR3 protein: ASSENGLHEQY
V gene: TRBV29-1; J gene: TRBJ2-7; CDR3 protein: SPVNGNGPRRYYEQY
V gene: TRBV6-1; J gene: TRBJ1-4; CDR3 protein: ASSVHEGANEKLF
V gene: TRBV6-5; J gene: TRBJ1-6; CDR3 protein: ASSYSWARRNSPLH
V gene: TRBV7-6; J gene: TRBJ2-3; CDR3 protein: ASSSGVGLATDTQY
V gene: TRBV7-6; J gene: TRBJ1-3; CDR3 protein: ASRQGGGNTIY
V gene: TRBV4-3; J gene: TRBJ2-7; CDR3 protein: ASSQYRGYEQY
V gene: TRBV18; J gene: TRBJ1-4; CDR3 protein: ASSPKEVNEKLF
V gene: TRBV10-2; J gene: TRBJ1-1; CDR3 protein: ASSVTGGTEAF
V gene: TRBV28; J gene: TRBJ2-7; CDR3 protein: ASTSGQASYEQY
V gene: TRBV27; J gene: TRBJ2-7; CDR3 protein: ASSLTGPSYEQY
V gene: TRBV7-2; J gene: TRBJ2-3; CDR3 protein: ASSLTSGRETDTQY
V gene: TRBV19; J gene: TRBJ1-5; CDR3 protein: ASESGRLSNQPQH
V gene: TRBV2; J gene: TRBJ2-5; CDR3 protein: ATSRDRGRETQY
V gene: TRBV27; J gene: TRBJ2-5; CDR3 protein: ASSGVQGAQY